The clone carrying this TCR beta chain came up many times. Its antigen is unidentified. Each TCR transcript was tagged with a 10-nucleotide random UMI during 5'RACE. From the 5' RACE reads, TCRdb called clonotypes with MiXCR, one entry per CDR3 protein. The data hold 53,000 or so distinct CDR3 sequences, with roughly 8% observed a single time. The data originate from a study of neurological immune-mediated disorders. Findings and limits, study-wide: Subjects shared no identical expanded-clone CDR3 amino acid sequences, suggesting private TCR-beta repertoires in all groups.

CDR3 size: 12 residues. Germline loops: CDR1 KGHDR, CDR2 SFDVKD. V lost 2 bases and J lost 13, with 11 bases in between. The sample's time point: longitudinal time-point 3. Healthy controls were blood bank volunteers in Maryland, USA. The V and J genes are TRBV24-1 and TRBJ2-4; D is uncertain. The TCR originated in a woman in her thirties or forties in good health. Specimen: PBMCs. This chain's CDR3 is CATSDSDEAQYF. In DNA, the CDR3 is TGTGCCACCAGTGATTCGGATGAGGCGCAGTACTTC.